The 21 T cell receptor beta chains listed next were all sequenced from one sample in a study of PD-1 blockade in classical Hodgkin lymphoma. Time point reported: newly diagnosed, previously untreated cHL patient sample. The protocol was immunoSEQ multiplex PCR, while the TCRdb copy is restricted to in-frame clones and leaves out a portion. Of tens of thousands of clones in the sample, about 93% are singletons; the top ten hold around 3.9%. The specimen was peripheral blood mononuclear cells (PBMCs). Receptors originate from a human donor with classical Hodgkin lymphoma.

J is TRBJ2-5 and V is TRBV6-5; D possibly corresponds to TRBD2 (7 bases). Germline CDR1 and CDR2: MNHEY and SVGAGI. The V gene lost 2 bases and the J gene lost 5 bases, with 15 bases spanning the gap. The CDR3 runs to 15 residues. CDR3 nucleotides: TGTGCCAGCAGTTACAGGGGGGGAAGGAGGGAGACCCAGTACTTC. Amino acids: CASSYRGGRRETQYF.

The chain links TRBV7-9 to TRBJ1-3; tentatively, D is TRBD1 (6 bases). V dropped 3 bases and J dropped 5 bases, with 14 bases sitting between them. There are 15 residues in the CDR3. The V gene's germline CDR1 is SEHNR and CDR2 FQNEAQ (reference sequence). CDR3 sequence (DNA): TGTGCCAGCAGCTTTGAGACAGGCGGAAGAAACACCATATATTTT. This sequence encodes CASSFETGGRNTIYF.

The chain couples TRBV27 to TRBJ1-4, with no clear D. This CDR3 contains 13 residues. Germline V CDR1 and CDR2: MNHEY, SMNVEV (reference sequence). Trimming removed 1 base from V and 5 bases from J, with 5 bases in between. This CDR3 reads CASSLWRNEKLFF. The CDR3 DNA is TGTGCCAGCAGTTTATGGAGAAATGAAAAACTGTTTTTT.

The rearrangement joins TRBV5-4 to TRBJ2-3, with 7 positions matching TRBD1. Germline V gene sequence: CDR1 SGHNT, CDR2 YYREEE (reference sequence). Unmatched junction bases numbered 6, after V lost 2 bases and J lost 0 bases. The CDR3 contains 16 residues. The CDR3 nucleotides read TGTGCCAGCAGCTTCAACAGGGGAATCAGCACAGATACGCAGTATTTT. Its protein is CASSFNRGISTDTQYF.

The chain carries TRBV19 and TRBJ2-5; D is unclear. The CDR3 runs to 16 residues. Germline V lookup: CDR1 LNHDA, CDR2 SQIVND (reference sequence). Trimming took off 3 bases at V and 5 bases at J, with 19 bases between the two ends. CDR3: CASSILGNGQFETQYF. The CDR3 DNA sequence: TGTGCCAGTAGTATCTTGGGGAACGGTCAATTTGAGACCCAGTACTTC.

The V and J genes are TRBV7-9 and TRBJ1-1, with a weak D call TRBD1 (5 bases). The CDR3 loop spans 14 amino acids. Germline V gene data show CDR1 as SEHNR and CDR2 as FQNEAQ (reference sequence). V was trimmed by 1 base and J by 5 bases, leaving 11 bases between them. CDR3 sequence: CASSLGQLQTEAFF. The CDR3 nucleotides are TGTGCCAGCAGCTTAGGACAGCTACAGACTGAAGCTTTCTTT.

The rearrangement joins TRBV19 to TRBJ2-7; TRBD1 matches 7 bases. This CDR3 contains 14 residues. V dropped 6 bases and J dropped 2; count of bases not matched to a gene: 7. In germline, CDR1 is LNHDA, CDR2 SQIVND (reference sequence). CDR3 residues: CASSTTGTAYEQYF. Written as DNA, the CDR3 is TGTGCCAGTAGCACTACCGGGACAGCCTACGAGCAGTACTTC.

The J gene is TRBJ2-1, the V gene TRBV11-2; D ambiguous. The V and J ends lost 5 bases and 0 bases respectively, with 8 bases between them. Germline V CDR1 and CDR2: SGHAT, FQNNGV. This CDR3 region has 14 residues. In nucleotides, the CDR3 is TGTGCCAGCAGCGCCGGATTCTCCTACAATGAGCAGTTCTTC. This translates into CASSAGFSYNEQFF.

V usage is TRBV6-5 and J usage is TRBJ1-1; possibly TRBD1 for D (5 bases). The germline V and J ends were trimmed by 6 bases and 5 bases, with 13 bases remaining between them. The CDR3 runs to 13 residues. Germline V gives CDR1 MNHEY, CDR2 SVGAGI. The CDR3 DNA follows: TGTGCCAGCAGCCCGGGGGGTCGGACTGAAGCTTTCTTT. Translating gives CASSPGGRTEAFF.

The sample holds one count of this clone. The J gene is TRBJ2-7, the V gene TRBV6-1, with D possibly matching TRBD1 (6 bases). This CDR3 is built from 14 residues. The germline V gene has CDR1 MNHNS and CDR2 SASEGT. V lost 5 bases and J lost 1, with 12 bases in between. CDR3 protein: CASSTLRGSYEQYF. In DNA form, the CDR3 reads TGTGCCAGCAGTACCCTCAGGGGATCCTACGAGCAGTACTTC.

The V gene is TRBV7-8, the J gene TRBJ2-1; tentative D call: TRBD1 (6 bases). Between the trimmed V and J ends, which lost 1 base and 7 bases, there was a span of 14 bases. The CDR3 is made up of 15 amino acids. Germline lookup yields CDR1 SGHVS and CDR2 FQNEAQ. DNA for the CDR3: TGTGCCAGCAGCTTAGTATCTCCAACAGGGAATGAGCAGTTCTTC. This encodes CASSLVSPTGNEQFF.

The gene calls are TRBV7-9 and TRBJ2-1; a weak D match, TRBD2 (5 bases). Trimming shortened V by 6 bases and J by 5 bases, and 11 bases separated the two germline ends. Germline assignment: CDR1 SEHNR and CDR2 FQNEAQ (reference sequence). The CDR3 totals 13 residues. DNA of the CDR3: TGTGCCAGCAGTTCGGCCGGGGACAATGAGCAGTTCTTC. Amino acids: CASSSAGDNEQFF.

This clone was detected only once. DNA for the CDR3: TGTGCCAGCAGCGTGGGACTAGCGGACGTCGGGGAGCTGTTTTTT. This sequence encodes CASSVGLADVGELFF. V and J are TRBV7-9 and TRBJ2-2; 11 bases are a match to TRBD2. This CDR3 is 15 amino acids long. The V gene end was trimmed by 5 bases and the J gene end by 7 bases; junction bases not matched to a gene: 6. CDR1 is SEHNR and CDR2 is FQNEAQ in the germline V gene (reference sequence).

The V and J genes are TRBV5-1 and TRBJ2-5; D not resolved. The CDR3 spans 12 residues. From germline, CDR1 is SGHRS and CDR2 YFSETQ. Trimming shortened V by 4 bases and J by 4 bases, and 8 bases separated the two germline ends. The CDR3 loop reads CASSPPGETQYF. CDR3 DNA: TGCGCCAGCAGCCCCCCCGGAGAGACCCAGTACTTC.

V is TRBV10-2 and J is TRBJ2-6; 9 nucleotides line up with TRBD1. V lost 9 bases to trimming and J lost 0 bases; unmatched junction nucleotides: 21. CDR3 length: 21 amino acids. Germline values: CDR1 WSHSY, CDR2 SAAADI. The DNA for the CDR3 is TGCGCCAGTGGGACAGGGTTGTTTCATAAGGCTGGCAGCTCTGGGGCCAACGTCCTGACTTTC. It specifies CASGTGLFHKAGSSGANVLTF.

This clone was recorded only once. The chain recombines TRBV15 with TRBJ1-2; D remains unclear. V lost 9 bases and J lost 0, with 17 bases in between. The CDR3 is 15 amino acids. The germline V gene has CDR1 LNHNV and CDR2 YYDKDF (reference sequence). The DNA of the CDR3 is TGTGCCACGGATGAAGGAGGACCTTCTAACTATGGCTACACCTTC. Amino acids: CATDEGGPSNYGYTF.

This clone was counted once. V gene TRBV7-2 combines with J gene TRBJ1-5; D is undetermined. Germline V CDR1 and CDR2: SGHTA, FQGNSA. The CDR3 runs 14 residues. Trimming took 4 bases from V and 4 from J, leaving 11 bases between them. This CDR3 is CASSSDMGNQPQHF. The CDR3 nucleotides read TGTGCCAGCAGCTCCGATATGGGTAATCAGCCCCAGCATTTT.

The chain recombines TRBV6-4 with TRBJ1-6; 8 nucleotides match TRBD1. Germline V lookup: CDR1 MRHNA, CDR2 SNTAGT. This CDR3 has 15 residues. V shed 0 bases, J shed 9 bases, and the junction held 4 bases outside the gene matches. The CDR3, as DNA: TGTGCCAGCAGTGACTCCCCAGGGGGCTTTTCACCCCTCCACTTT. Translated: CASSDSPGGFSPLHF.

The chain uses TRBV9 and TRBJ1-1; a possible D gene is TRBD1 (5 bases). The CDR3 length is 15 residues. Germline CDR1 reads SGDLS; CDR2 reads YYNGEE. V shed 1 base and J shed 3 bases, with 13 bases lying between them. CDR3 amino acids: CASSVSPLGDTEAFF. CDR3 bases: TGTGCCAGCAGCGTAAGTCCTTTGGGGGACACTGAAGCTTTCTTT.

This chain links TRBV7-2 with TRBJ2-2; 7 bases are shared with TRBD1. The CDR3 is 15 amino acids. Germline trimming cut 2 bases from V and 5 bases from J; bases unmatched to any gene: 5. Looked up from germline, CDR1 is SGHTA and CDR2 is FQGNSA. The chain's CDR3 is CASSLKGAWTGELFF. The CDR3 DNA sequence: TGTGCCAGCAGCTTAAAGGGGGCCTGGACCGGGGAGCTGTTTTTT. The variable domain in full, with the rest retrieved from reference TRBV7-2 and TRBJ2-2, is GAGVSQSPSNKVTEKGKDVELRCDPISGHTALYWYRQSLGQGLEFLIYFQGNSAPDKSGLPSDRFSAERTGGSVSTLTIQRTQQEDSAVYLCASSLKGAWTGELFFGEGSRLTVL.

This chain connects TRBV27 to TRBJ1-1; tentative D call: TRBD1 (6 bases). V was cut by 3 bases and J by 1 base, with 18 bases left in between. The length of the CDR3 is 17 residues. Germline V gene data show CDR1 as MNHEY and CDR2 as SMNVEV (reference sequence). The CDR3: CASSFSTPNRANTEAFF. For the CDR3, the DNA is TGTGCCAGCAGTTTCTCCACCCCAAACAGGGCGAACACTGAAGCTTTCTTT.